These T cell receptor beta chains were read from a single sample in a study of T cell changes during pregnancy in multiple sclerosis. Here immunoSEQ multiplex PCR was the method, and the copy in TCRdb shows in-frame clones only, minus some. The sample contains 45,000 to 70,000 clones, about 91% of which appear only once. The sample in question was CD4+ T cells from peripheral blood mononuclear cells, obtained in the second trimester of pregnancy. These receptors came from a female donor with multiple sclerosis, enrolled in a pregnancy study. Both conserved end residues are part of each CDR3. A D gene is named only where the DNA matches it firmly. The size field is filled for only some rows; it gives once, few, many or a size class.

v_gene: TRBV19
d_gene: TRBD1
abundance: once
j_gene: TRBJ1-1
CDR3nt: TGTGCCAGTAGTACCGGGACAGGGGTCACTGAAGCTTTCTTT
CDR3aa: CASSTGTGVTEAFF

v_gene: TRBV9
d_gene: TRBD1
abundance: .
j_gene: TRBJ1-1
CDR3nt: TGTGCCAGCAGCGCGGGACAGGTAAACCGTGAAGCTTTCTTT
CDR3aa: CASSAGQVNREAFF

v_gene: TRBV29-1
d_gene: TRBD2
abundance: .
j_gene: TRBJ2-1
CDR3nt: TGCAGCGTTGACGTCTCGGGAGGGGGAAATGAGCAGTTCTTC
CDR3aa: CSVDVSGGGNEQFF

v_gene: TRBV10-1
d_gene: TRBD1
abundance: .
j_gene: TRBJ1-1
CDR3nt: TGCGCCAGCATTACAGGGGATAGAGCTGAAGCTTTCTTT
CDR3aa: CASITGDRAEAFF

v_gene: TRBV29-1
d_gene: TRBD1
abundance: .
j_gene: TRBJ1-2
CDR3nt: TGCAGCGTTACCGGGACAGGGGTCGATGGCTACACCTTC
CDR3aa: CSVTGTGVDGYTF

v_gene: TRBV6-5
d_gene: .
abundance: .
j_gene: TRBJ1-2
CDR3nt: TGTGCCAGCAGTCAAGCCTTGTCGGTATATGGCTACACCTTC
CDR3aa: CASSQALSVYGYTF

v_gene: TRBV5-1
d_gene: .
abundance: .
j_gene: TRBJ1-2
CDR3nt: TGCGCCAGCAGCCCGGGTCAGAGGGAGGGCTACACCTTC
CDR3aa: CASSPGQREGYTF

v_gene: TRBV9
d_gene: TRBD2
abundance: once
j_gene: TRBJ2-3
CDR3nt: TGTGCCAGCAGCGCCCCCCGACTAGCGGGAGCGGGTGAGCGCACAGATACGCAGTATTTT
CDR3aa: CASSAPRLAGAGERTDTQYF

v_gene: TRBV19
d_gene: .
abundance: .
j_gene: TRBJ2-2
CDR3nt: TGTGCCAGTAGTATCCTTTCGCGAGGCGGGGAGCTGTTTTTT
CDR3aa: CASSILSRGGELFF

v_gene: TRBV2
d_gene: .
abundance: .
j_gene: TRBJ2-7
CDR3nt: TGTGCCAGCAGTGAGATAAGGACAGCTGCCTACGAGCAGTACTTC
CDR3aa: CASSEIRTAAYEQYF

v_gene: TRBV14
d_gene: .
abundance: .
j_gene: TRBJ2-3
CDR3nt: TGTGCCAGCAGCCCCTACGGCGGGCCTGATACGCAGTATTTT
CDR3aa: CASSPYGGPDTQYF

v_gene: TRBV29-1
d_gene: TRBD1
abundance: .
j_gene: TRBJ2-7
CDR3nt: TGCAGCGTGGGGACAGGGAGCACCTACGAGCAGTACTTC
CDR3aa: CSVGTGSTYEQYF

v_gene: TRBV5-4
d_gene: .
abundance: .
j_gene: TRBJ2-7
CDR3nt: TGTGCCAGCAGCAAAACAGGGTTGAGGGAGCAGTACTTC
CDR3aa: CASSKTGLREQYF

v_gene: TRBV9
d_gene: TRBD2
abundance: .
j_gene: TRBJ2-3
CDR3nt: TGTGCCAGCAGCTTGAGCGGGGGTCACACAGATACGCAGTATTTT
CDR3aa: CASSLSGGHTDTQYF

v_gene: TRBV6-5
d_gene: TRBD2
abundance: .
j_gene: TRBJ2-1
CDR3nt: TGTGCCAGCAGTTACCGGGGGGGCGCTCGTCATGAGCAGTTCTTC
CDR3aa: CASSYRGGARHEQFF

v_gene: TRBV7-2
d_gene: .
abundance: .
j_gene: TRBJ2-4
CDR3nt: TGTGCCAGCAGCTTAGAGCGAAAAAACATTCAGTACTTC
CDR3aa: CASSLERKNIQYF

v_gene: TRBV6-1
d_gene: .
abundance: .
j_gene: TRBJ2-7
CDR3nt: TGTGCCAGCAGTGCGGGGGACGGACGAGGGTACTTC
CDR3aa: CASSAGDGRGYF

v_gene: TRBV11-2
d_gene: .
abundance: few
j_gene: TRBJ2-7
CDR3nt: TGTGCCAGCAGCTTGGGGGCACAGCCTTACGAGCAGTACTTC
CDR3aa: CASSLGAQPYEQYF